This record covers a single T cell receptor (beta chain). Its target is unknown. The sample belongs to a study of cytomegalovirus exposure and HLA in healthy donors. Study observations and caveats: In a later analysis, CMV-associated beta chains were mostly HLA-associated, it appeared. Altogether, some 170 TCR beta chains were recorded as cytomegalovirus-associated.

Per the germline V gene, CDR1 is GTSNPN and CDR2 is SVGIG (reference sequence). The CDR3 is made up of 11 amino acids. Between the trimmed V and J ends, which lost 2 bases and 5 bases, there was a span of 7 bases. PCR involved 60 Vbeta and 13 Jbeta primers. The repertoire was sequenced with immunoSEQ multiplex PCR; TCRdb's copy has only in-frame clones and lacks some. The table has about 45,000 clones, 70% to 80% seen once. The material sequenced was PBMCs. The chain has TRBV30 and TRBJ2-7; D may be TRBD2 (6 bases). The receptor comes from a woman aged 25 to 45 in good health and CMV-seronegative. The CDR3: CAWSLADEQYF. In nucleotides, the CDR3 is TGTGCCTGGAGTTTAGCGGACGAGCAGTACTTC.